The 24 T cell receptor beta chains below come from one sample, sequenced in a study of T cell responses to AZD1222 COVID-19 vaccine. Measured with immunoSEQ multiplex PCR; TCRdb has only the in-frame clones, and not every one. The sample has about 110,000 clones; roughly nine tenths are singletons. Material: peripheral blood, obtained on day 0 of MenACWY control vaccination. The receptors originated from an adult in good health.

The chain couples TRBV7-3 to TRBJ1-6; TRBD1 might be the D (5 bases). The germline V and J ends were trimmed by 4 bases and 5 bases, with 15 bases remaining between them. Germline V gene sequence: CDR1 SGHTA, CDR2 FQGTGA. The CDR3 sequence is 16 residues long. CDR3 region: CASSSGYRRDNSPLHF. The CDR3 coding sequence is TGTGCCAGCAGCTCGGGGTACAGGAGAGATAATTCACCCCTCCACTTT.

The CDR3 DNA is TGTGCCAGCAGCGAGACCGGGACTAGTCTCCCCCATGAGCAGTTCTTC. Protein: CASSETGTSLPHEQFF. The V gene is TRBV9, the J gene TRBJ2-1, with 8 bases identical to TRBD2. The CDR3 loop spans 16 amino acids. Looked up from germline, CDR1 is SGDLS and CDR2 is YYNGEE. V lost 3 bases and J lost 8; bases outside the gene matches: 13. The complete variable domain, with remaining parts taken from reference TRBV9 and TRBJ2-1, reads DSGVTQTPKHLITATGQRVTLRCSPRSGDLSVYWYQQSLDQGLQFLIQYYNGEERAKGNILERFSAQQFPDLHSELNLSSLELGDSALYFCASSETGTSLPHEQFFGPGTRLTVL.

This chain links TRBV4-1 with TRBJ1-3; D ambiguous. There are 16 residues in the CDR3. Germline CDR1 reads MGHRA; CDR2 reads YSYEKL. The V end lost 0 bases, the J end lost 0 bases, and 9 bases lay between the germline ends. The CDR3 region is CASSQDYQLSGNTIYF. The CDR3 DNA follows: TGCGCCAGCAGCCAAGATTATCAGCTCTCTGGAAACACCATATATTTT.

The chain links TRBV28 to TRBJ1-5, with 8 bases matching TRBD1. Unmatched junction bases numbered 8, after V lost 10 bases and J lost 3 bases. The CDR3 is 14 amino acids. CDR1 and CDR2 (germline): MDHEN, SYDVKM. In DNA, the CDR3 is TGTGCCATTTCCGGGACAGGACTCAATCAGCCCCAGCATTTT. Amino acids: CAISGTGLNQPQHF.

The chain links TRBV5-1 to TRBJ2-5; 8 bases line up with TRBD1. The germline CDR1 and CDR2 sequences are SGHRS and YFSETQ. There are 15 residues in the CDR3. Unmatched junction bases numbered 3, after V lost 0 bases and J lost 2 bases. CDR3 DNA sequence: TGCGCCAGCAGCTTGGGAACAGGGGGTCAAGAGACCCAGTACTTC. Protein: CASSLGTGGQETQYF. Using reference TRBV5-1 and TRBJ2-5 for the parts outside the CDR3, the full variable domain is KAGVTQTPRYLIKTRGQQVTLSCSPISGHRSVSWYQQTPGQGLQFLFEYFSETQRNKGNFPGRFSGRQFSNSRSEMNVSTLELGDSALYLCASSLGTGGQETQYFGPGTRLLVL.

The chain uses TRBV12-3 or TRBV12-4 and TRBJ1-5; possible D gene TRBD1, 6 bases. The CDR3 sequence is 13 residues long. The V and J ends lost 5 bases and 6 bases respectively, with 11 bases between them. The CDR3 protein is CASSPQGGQPQHF. The CDR3 coding sequence is TGTGCCAGCAGTCCACAGGGCGGTCAGCCCCAGCATTTT.

The gene calls are TRBV28 and TRBJ2-2, with TRBD1 matching 9 bases. The CDR3 is 15 amino acids. The trim removed 2 bases at V and 5 bases at J, leaving 3 bases unmatched. Germline CDR1 is MDHEN and CDR2 is SYDVKM. DNA for the CDR3: TGTGCCAGCAGTTTACCCGGGACAGGGACCGGGGAGCTGTTTTTT. As protein: CASSLPGTGTGELFF.

This clone occurred once. The chain uses TRBV4-2 and TRBJ1-2, with D uncertain. Germline values: CDR1 LGHNA, CDR2 YNFKEQ. V lost 1 base and J 8 bases, leaving 14 bases between the germline ends. The length of the CDR3 is 14 residues. CDR3 protein: CASSQVSRTEGYTF. DNA for the CDR3: TGTGCCAGCAGCCAAGTTTCCAGAACGGAGGGCTACACCTTC.

The rearrangement joins TRBV7-8 to TRBJ2-3; D gene ambiguous. Trimming left V 3 bases short and J 0 bases short, with 7 bases between. Germline-derived CDR1 and CDR2 are SGHVS and FQNEAQ. The CDR3 sequence is 14 residues long. CDR3 coding DNA: TGTGCCAGCAGCTTCAAAACTAGCACAGATACGCAGTATTTT. It specifies CASSFKTSTDTQYF.

The chain combines TRBV5-5 with TRBJ1-2; tentative D call: TRBD1 (5 bases). The V end was cut by 1 base, the J end by 2 bases, with 6 bases between. Germline loops: CDR1 SGHKS, CDR2 YYEKEE (reference sequence). The CDR3 loop spans 13 amino acids. In nucleotides, the CDR3 is TGTGCCAGCAGCTTGTCAGGGAACTATGGCTACACCTTC. Amino acid sequence: CASSLSGNYGYTF.

A single count supports this clone. This chain joins TRBV5-1 and TRBJ2-1; 9 bases are shared with TRBD1. V dropped 4 bases and J dropped 8; count of bases not matched to a gene: 4. The CDR3 length is 13 residues. Germline-derived CDR1 and CDR2 are SGHRS and YFSETQ. The CDR3 DNA reads as TGCGCCAGCAGCATCGACAGGGGGTATGAGCAGTTCTTC. It encodes CASSIDRGYEQFF.

This clone is classed as medium-sized. The CDR3 sequence: CASSDSAGGLDTQYF. CDR3 nucleotides: TGTGCCAGCAGTGACTCAGCGGGGGGGCTAGATACGCAGTATTTT. The chain combines TRBV6-4 with TRBJ2-3; 10 bases line up with TRBD2. The CDR3 length is 15 residues. The ends lost 0 bases at V and 5 bases at J; junction bases unmatched: 2. From germline, CDR1 is MRHNA and CDR2 SNTAGT.

V is TRBV4-3 and J is TRBJ2-7, with unresolved D. V lost 1 base to trimming and J lost 3 bases, with 16 bases between them. The CDR3 has 16 amino acids. Germline V gives CDR1 LGHNA, CDR2 YSLEER. CDR3 amino acids: CASSQVVRNGIYEQYF. The CDR3, as DNA: TGCGCCAGCAGCCAAGTTGTGAGGAACGGAATCTACGAGCAGTACTTC.

The table lists this clone with a count of one. This chain links TRBV6-5 with TRBJ1-2; 9 bases fit TRBD1. Germline V lookup: CDR1 MNHEY, CDR2 SVGAGI. CDR3 size: 14 residues. V lost 4 bases, J lost 4 bases, and 4 bases stayed unmatched. The CDR3 DNA is TGTGCCAGCAGTTCGGGACAGGGAACCTATGGCTACACCTTC. Protein: CASSSGQGTYGYTF.

The rearrangement joins TRBV2 to TRBJ1-1; D gene uncertain. The V and J ends lost 1 base and 11 bases respectively, with 11 bases between them. The CDR3 contains 12 residues. Germline V CDR1 and CDR2: SNHLY, FYNNEI. CDR3 in amino acids: CASSEDSLFAFF. The CDR3 DNA is TGTGCCAGCAGTGAAGACAGTTTGTTCGCTTTCTTT.

The chain has TRBV7-3 and TRBJ2-6, with D tentatively TRBD1 (6 bases). Germline-derived CDR1 and CDR2 are SGHTA and FQGTGA. V was clipped by 2 bases and J by 4 bases, with 9 bases between them. The CDR3 loop spans 15 amino acids. The CDR3 region has the DNA TGTGCCAGCAGCTTAGGGGGCGGCGGGGCCAACGTCCTGACTTTC. It codes for CASSLGGGGANVLTF.

The chain combines TRBV7-3 with TRBJ2-1; D is unclear. The CDR3 runs to 13 residues. Germline V gene sequence: CDR1 SGHTA, CDR2 FQGTGA. The V end was cut by 1 base, the J end by 3 bases, with 4 bases between. The CDR3 protein is CASSLSVYNEQFF. CDR3 in DNA: TGTGCCAGCAGCTTAAGCGTCTACAATGAGCAGTTCTTC.

The chain combines TRBV4-3 with TRBJ2-1; the D call may be TRBD1 or TRBD2 (6 bases each). CDR3 size: 17 residues. CDR1 is LGHNA, CDR2 YSLEER, per germline. V lost 5 bases and J 1 base, leaving 18 bases between the germline ends. The CDR3 loop reads CASSTLALRGSYNEQFF. The CDR3 bases are TGCGCCAGCAGCACCCTAGCGTTGAGGGGGTCCTACAATGAGCAGTTCTTC.

This clone was detected only once. The chain joins TRBV6-5 to TRBJ1-5; 7 bases align to TRBD1. Unmatched junction bases numbered 5, after V lost 6 bases and J lost 0 bases. Germline V lookup: CDR1 MNHEY, CDR2 SVGAGI. The CDR3 has 15 amino acids. CDR3 residues: CASSGDRNSNQPQHF. The CDR3 nucleotides are TGTGCCAGCAGCGGGGACAGAAATAGCAATCAGCCCCAGCATTTT.

The gene calls are TRBV11-3 and TRBJ2-1, with 9 positions matching TRBD1. Germline CDR1 and CDR2: SGHNT and YENEEA. The V and J ends lost 3 bases and 4 bases, in that order; junction bases with no gene match: 4. This CDR3 is built from 15 residues. The CDR3 region is CASSFGTGTYNEQFF. The DNA of the CDR3 is TGTGCCAGCAGCTTCGGGACAGGGACTTACAATGAGCAGTTCTTC.

The chain has TRBV30 and TRBJ2-5; the match to TRBD2 covers 8 bases. Per the germline V gene, CDR1 is GTSNPN and CDR2 is SVGIG (reference sequence). CDR3 length: 16 residues. V was pared by 2 bases and J by 5 bases, with 13 bases of the junction left unmatched. CDR3 amino acids: CAWSKKRGPSRETQYF. CDR3 DNA: TGTGCCTGGAGTAAGAAGCGGGGGCCTTCGCGGGAGACCCAGTACTTC.

V and J are TRBV6-2 or TRBV6-3 and TRBJ1-5; 9 nucleotides match TRBD1. J gave up 4 bases and V 5 bases, and 6 bases lay outside the gene matches. Germline V gene sequence: CDR1 MNHEY, CDR2 SVGEGT. The CDR3 is 15 residues long. CDR3 loop: CASSTNRGQNQPQHF. The CDR3 DNA is TGTGCCAGCAGTACTAACAGGGGGCAAAATCAGCCCCAGCATTTT.

This clone was picked up one time. The chain is built from TRBV6-5 and TRBJ2-1; 7 bases line up with TRBD1. From germline, CDR1 is MNHEY and CDR2 SVGAGI. The CDR3 extends over 13 amino acids. The J segment lost 8 bases and the V segment lost 8 bases, leaving 9 bases of the junction unmatched. CDR3 nucleotide sequence: TGTGCCAGCCACATCCCAGGGGGTGATGAGCAGTTCTTC. Amino acids: CASHIPGGDEQFF.

This rearrangement joins TRBV19 to TRBJ1-6; D not certain. The germline V gene encodes CDR1 LNHDA and CDR2 SQIVND (reference sequence). This CDR3 contains 12 residues. The germline V and J ends were trimmed by 8 bases and 7 bases, with 9 bases remaining between them. DNA of the CDR3: TGTGCCAGTCGGGGAGCGAATTCACCCCTCCACTTT. The encoded protein is CASRGANSPLHF.